The T cell receptor beta chain under discussion was sequenced for a study of blood T cell repertoires in COVID-19. Method: immunoSEQ multiplex PCR; TCRdb's copy keeps in-frame clones and lacks some. The table lists more than 200,000 clones, roughly four fifths of them singletons. The CDR3 sequence is 11 residues long. Trimming cost V 7 bases and J 8 bases, with 9 bases left between them. The germline V gene encodes CDR1 MNHNS and CDR2 SASEGT. Source material: peripheral blood. The V gene is TRBV6-1, the J gene TRBJ2-1; weak D call: TRBD1 (6 bases). The receptor comes from a man at least 80 years old with acute or convalescent COVID-19. CDR3 DNA sequence: TGTGCCAGCACGGACAGCGATGAGCAGTTCTTC. Translating it yields CASTDSDEQFF.